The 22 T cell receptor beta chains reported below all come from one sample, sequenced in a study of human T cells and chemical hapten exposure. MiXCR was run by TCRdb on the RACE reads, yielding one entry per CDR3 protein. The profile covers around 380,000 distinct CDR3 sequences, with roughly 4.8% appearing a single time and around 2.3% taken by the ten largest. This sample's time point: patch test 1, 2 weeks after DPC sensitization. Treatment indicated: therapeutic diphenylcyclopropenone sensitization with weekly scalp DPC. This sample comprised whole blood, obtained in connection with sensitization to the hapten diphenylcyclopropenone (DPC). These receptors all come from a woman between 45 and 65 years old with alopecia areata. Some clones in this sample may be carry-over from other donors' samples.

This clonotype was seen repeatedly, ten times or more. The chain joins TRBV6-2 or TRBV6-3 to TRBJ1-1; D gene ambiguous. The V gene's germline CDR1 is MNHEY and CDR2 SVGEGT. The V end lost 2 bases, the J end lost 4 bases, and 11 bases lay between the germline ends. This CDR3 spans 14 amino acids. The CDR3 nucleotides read TGTGCCAGCAGTTACGCGGGGATCTCCACTGAAGCTTTCTTT. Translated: CASSYAGISTEAFF.

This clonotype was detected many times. The CDR3 region has the DNA TGCAGTGCTAGGGGCTGGGAGAACTATGGCTACACCTTC. Protein: CSARGWENYGYTF. The V and J genes are TRBV20-1 and TRBJ1-2; D is unclear. V was cut by 3 bases and J by 2 bases, with 10 bases left in between. The CDR3 sequence is 13 residues long. Germline V gene lookup returns CDR1 DFQATT and CDR2 SNEGSKA (reference sequence).

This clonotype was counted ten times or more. CDR3 sequence reads: CASSPPRPHNEQFF. The CDR3 DNA follows: TGTGCCAGCAGCCCCCCCCGCCCACACAATGAGCAGTTCTTC. This chain connects TRBV13 to TRBJ2-1; D is uncertain. Trimming pared 5 bases from V and 5 bases from J, leaving 13 bases between. The germline V gene has CDR1 PRHDT and CDR2 FYEKMQ (reference sequence). This CDR3 is 14 amino acids long.

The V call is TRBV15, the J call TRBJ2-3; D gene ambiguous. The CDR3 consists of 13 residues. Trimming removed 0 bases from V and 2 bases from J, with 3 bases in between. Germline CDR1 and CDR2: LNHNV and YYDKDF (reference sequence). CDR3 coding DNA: TGTGCCACCAGCAGAGACCTCACAGATACGCAGTATTTT. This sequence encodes CATSRDLTDTQYF.

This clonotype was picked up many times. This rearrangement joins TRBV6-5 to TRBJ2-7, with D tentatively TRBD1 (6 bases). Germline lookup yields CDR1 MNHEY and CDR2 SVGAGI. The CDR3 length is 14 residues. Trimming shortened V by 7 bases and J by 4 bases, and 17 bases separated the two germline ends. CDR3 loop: CASKLQGAGYEQYF. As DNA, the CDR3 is TGTGCCAGCAAACTACAGGGTGCCGGTTACGAGCAGTACTTC.

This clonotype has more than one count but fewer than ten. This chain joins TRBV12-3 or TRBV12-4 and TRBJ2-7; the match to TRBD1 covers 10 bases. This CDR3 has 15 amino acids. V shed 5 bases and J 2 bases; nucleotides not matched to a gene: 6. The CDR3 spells CASSPGTGVTYEQYF. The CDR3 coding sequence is TGTGCCAGCAGTCCGGGGACAGGGGTGACCTACGAGCAGTACTTC.

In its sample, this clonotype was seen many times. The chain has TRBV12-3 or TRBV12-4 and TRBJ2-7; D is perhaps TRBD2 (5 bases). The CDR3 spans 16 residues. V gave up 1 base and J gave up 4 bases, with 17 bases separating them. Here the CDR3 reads CASSLGGPATPYEQYF. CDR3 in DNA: TGTGCCAGCAGTTTAGGAGGGCCAGCTACCCCTTACGAGCAGTACTTC.

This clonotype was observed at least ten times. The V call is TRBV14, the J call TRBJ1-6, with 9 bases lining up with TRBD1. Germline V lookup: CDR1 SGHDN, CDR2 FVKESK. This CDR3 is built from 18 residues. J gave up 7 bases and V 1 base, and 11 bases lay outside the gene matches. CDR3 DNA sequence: TGTGCCAGCAGCCAAGCGAGGACAGGGGTTTTTTACAATTCACCCCTCCACTTT. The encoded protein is CASSQARTGVFYNSPLHF.

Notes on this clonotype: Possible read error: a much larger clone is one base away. The CDR3 DNA reads as TGTGCCAGCAGCTTGTCAGGGGGCAGAGTCGATTCACCCCTCCACTTT. Protein: CASSLSGGRVDSPLHF. The chain links TRBV7-8 to TRBJ1-6; TRBD1 matches 8 bases. CDR3 size: 16 residues. Germline trimming cut 3 bases from V and 8 bases from J; bases unmatched to any gene: 9. The germline V gene encodes CDR1 SGHVS and CDR2 FQNEAQ.

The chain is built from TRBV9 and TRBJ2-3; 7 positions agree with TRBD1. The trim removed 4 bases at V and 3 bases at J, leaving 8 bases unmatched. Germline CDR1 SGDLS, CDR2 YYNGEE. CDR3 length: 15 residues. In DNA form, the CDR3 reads TGTGCCAGCAGCTCCACCCCGACAGGGACAGATACGCAGTATTTT. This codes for CASSSTPTGTDTQYF. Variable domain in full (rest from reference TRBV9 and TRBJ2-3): DSGVTQTPKHLITATGQRVTLRCSPRSGDLSVYWYQQSLDQGLQFLIQYYNGEERAKGNILERFSAQQFPDLHSELNLSSLELGDSALYFCASSSTPTGTDTQYFGPGTRLTVL.

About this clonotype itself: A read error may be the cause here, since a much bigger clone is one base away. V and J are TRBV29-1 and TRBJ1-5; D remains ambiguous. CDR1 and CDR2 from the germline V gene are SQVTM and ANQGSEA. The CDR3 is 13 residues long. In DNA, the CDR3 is TGCAGCGTTGGAGGAGGACCCAATCAGTCCCAGCATTTT. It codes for CSVGGGPNQSQHF.

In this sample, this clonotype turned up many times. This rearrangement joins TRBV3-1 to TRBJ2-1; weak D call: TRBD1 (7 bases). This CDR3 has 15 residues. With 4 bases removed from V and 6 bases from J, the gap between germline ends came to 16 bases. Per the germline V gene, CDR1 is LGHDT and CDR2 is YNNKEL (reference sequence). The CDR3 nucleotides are TGTGCCAGCAGCCCGGGCCGCCAGGGGGGCAATGAGCAGTTCTTC. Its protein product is CASSPGRQGGNEQFF.

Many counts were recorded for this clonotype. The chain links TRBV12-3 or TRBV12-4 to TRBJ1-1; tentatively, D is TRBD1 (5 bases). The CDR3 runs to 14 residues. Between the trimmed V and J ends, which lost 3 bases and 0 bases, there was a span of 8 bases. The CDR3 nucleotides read TGTGCCAGCAGTTTCGGGGGTCTGAACACTGAAGCTTTCTTT. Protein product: CASSFGGLNTEAFF.

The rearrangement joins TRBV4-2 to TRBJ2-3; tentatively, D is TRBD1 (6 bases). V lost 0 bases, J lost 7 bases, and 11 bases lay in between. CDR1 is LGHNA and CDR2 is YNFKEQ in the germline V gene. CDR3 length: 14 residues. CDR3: CASSQEFRGNTQYF. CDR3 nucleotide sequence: TGTGCCAGCAGCCAAGAGTTCAGGGGTAATACGCAGTATTTT.

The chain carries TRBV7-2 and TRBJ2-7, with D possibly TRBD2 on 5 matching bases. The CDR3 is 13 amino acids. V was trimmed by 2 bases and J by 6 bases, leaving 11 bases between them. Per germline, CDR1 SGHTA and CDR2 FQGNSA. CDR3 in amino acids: CASSLFEGTEQYF. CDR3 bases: TGTGCCAGCAGCTTATTCGAGGGAACCGAGCAGTACTTC.

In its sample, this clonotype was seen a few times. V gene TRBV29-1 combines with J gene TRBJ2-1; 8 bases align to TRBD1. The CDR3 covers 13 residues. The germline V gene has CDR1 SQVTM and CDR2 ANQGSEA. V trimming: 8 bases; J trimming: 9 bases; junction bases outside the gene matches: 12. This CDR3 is CSLRRGLVGEQFF. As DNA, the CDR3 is TGCAGCTTGCGCAGGGGGCTAGTGGGTGAGCAGTTCTTC.

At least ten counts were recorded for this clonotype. This CDR3 reads CASSARQGSGANVLTF. The CDR3 DNA follows: TGTGCCAGCAGCGCAAGACAGGGCTCTGGGGCCAACGTCCTGACTTTC. The chain couples TRBV7-6 to TRBJ2-6; 7 nucleotides line up with TRBD1. CDR3 length equals 16 residues. V dropped 5 bases and J dropped 0; count of bases not matched to a gene: 4. CDR1 is SGHVS, CDR2 FNYEAQ, per germline.

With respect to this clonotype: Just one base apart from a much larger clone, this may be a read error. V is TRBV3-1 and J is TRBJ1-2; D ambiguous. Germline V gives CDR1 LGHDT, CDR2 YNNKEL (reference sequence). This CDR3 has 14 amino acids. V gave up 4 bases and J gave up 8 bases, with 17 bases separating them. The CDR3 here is CASSPTWESEGYTF. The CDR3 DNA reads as TGTGCCAGCAGCCCGACATGGGAATCGGAGGGCTACACCTTC.

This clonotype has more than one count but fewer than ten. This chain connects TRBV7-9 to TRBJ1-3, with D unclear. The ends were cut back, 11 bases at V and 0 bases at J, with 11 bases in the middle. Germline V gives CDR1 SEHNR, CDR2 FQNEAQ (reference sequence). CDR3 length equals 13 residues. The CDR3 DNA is TGTGCCTCGAGAGCAGACTCTGGAAACACCATATATTTT. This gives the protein CASRADSGNTIYF. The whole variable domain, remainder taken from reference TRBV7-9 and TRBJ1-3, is DTGVSQNPRHKITKRGQNVTFRCDPISEHNRLYWYRQTLGQGPEFLTYFQNEAQLEKSRLLSDRFSAERPKGSFSTLEIQRTEQGDSAMYLCASRADSGNTIYFGEGSWLTVV.

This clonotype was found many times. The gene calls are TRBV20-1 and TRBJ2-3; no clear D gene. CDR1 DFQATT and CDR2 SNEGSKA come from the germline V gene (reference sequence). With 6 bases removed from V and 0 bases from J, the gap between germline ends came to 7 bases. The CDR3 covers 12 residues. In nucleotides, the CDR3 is TGCAGTGCCTCTCGTAGCACAGATACGCAGTATTTT. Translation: CSASRSTDTQYF.

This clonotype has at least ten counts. The CDR3 spells CASSPGTANTGELFF. CDR3 sequence (DNA): TGTGCCAGCAGTCCTGGGACGGCGAACACCGGGGAGCTGTTTTTT. The genes are TRBV27 and TRBJ2-2, with D perhaps matching TRBD1 or TRBD2 (5 bases each). The germline V gene has CDR1 MNHEY and CDR2 SMNVEV (reference sequence). CDR3 length: 15 residues. V was trimmed by 5 bases and J by 0 bases, leaving 10 bases between them.

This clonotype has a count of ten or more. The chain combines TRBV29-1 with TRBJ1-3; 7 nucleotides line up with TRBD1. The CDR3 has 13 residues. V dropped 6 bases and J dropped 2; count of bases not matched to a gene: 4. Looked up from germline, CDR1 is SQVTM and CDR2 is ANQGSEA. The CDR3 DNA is TGCAGCGTGGGGGACAGTACTGGAAACACCATATATTTT. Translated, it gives CSVGDSTGNTIYF. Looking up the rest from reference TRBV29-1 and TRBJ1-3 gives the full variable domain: SAVISQKPSRDICQRGTSLTIQCQVDSQVTMMFWYRQQPGQSLTLIATANQGSEATYESGFVIDKFPISRPNLTFSTLTVSNMSPEDSSIYLCSVGDSTGNTIYFGEGSWLTVV.